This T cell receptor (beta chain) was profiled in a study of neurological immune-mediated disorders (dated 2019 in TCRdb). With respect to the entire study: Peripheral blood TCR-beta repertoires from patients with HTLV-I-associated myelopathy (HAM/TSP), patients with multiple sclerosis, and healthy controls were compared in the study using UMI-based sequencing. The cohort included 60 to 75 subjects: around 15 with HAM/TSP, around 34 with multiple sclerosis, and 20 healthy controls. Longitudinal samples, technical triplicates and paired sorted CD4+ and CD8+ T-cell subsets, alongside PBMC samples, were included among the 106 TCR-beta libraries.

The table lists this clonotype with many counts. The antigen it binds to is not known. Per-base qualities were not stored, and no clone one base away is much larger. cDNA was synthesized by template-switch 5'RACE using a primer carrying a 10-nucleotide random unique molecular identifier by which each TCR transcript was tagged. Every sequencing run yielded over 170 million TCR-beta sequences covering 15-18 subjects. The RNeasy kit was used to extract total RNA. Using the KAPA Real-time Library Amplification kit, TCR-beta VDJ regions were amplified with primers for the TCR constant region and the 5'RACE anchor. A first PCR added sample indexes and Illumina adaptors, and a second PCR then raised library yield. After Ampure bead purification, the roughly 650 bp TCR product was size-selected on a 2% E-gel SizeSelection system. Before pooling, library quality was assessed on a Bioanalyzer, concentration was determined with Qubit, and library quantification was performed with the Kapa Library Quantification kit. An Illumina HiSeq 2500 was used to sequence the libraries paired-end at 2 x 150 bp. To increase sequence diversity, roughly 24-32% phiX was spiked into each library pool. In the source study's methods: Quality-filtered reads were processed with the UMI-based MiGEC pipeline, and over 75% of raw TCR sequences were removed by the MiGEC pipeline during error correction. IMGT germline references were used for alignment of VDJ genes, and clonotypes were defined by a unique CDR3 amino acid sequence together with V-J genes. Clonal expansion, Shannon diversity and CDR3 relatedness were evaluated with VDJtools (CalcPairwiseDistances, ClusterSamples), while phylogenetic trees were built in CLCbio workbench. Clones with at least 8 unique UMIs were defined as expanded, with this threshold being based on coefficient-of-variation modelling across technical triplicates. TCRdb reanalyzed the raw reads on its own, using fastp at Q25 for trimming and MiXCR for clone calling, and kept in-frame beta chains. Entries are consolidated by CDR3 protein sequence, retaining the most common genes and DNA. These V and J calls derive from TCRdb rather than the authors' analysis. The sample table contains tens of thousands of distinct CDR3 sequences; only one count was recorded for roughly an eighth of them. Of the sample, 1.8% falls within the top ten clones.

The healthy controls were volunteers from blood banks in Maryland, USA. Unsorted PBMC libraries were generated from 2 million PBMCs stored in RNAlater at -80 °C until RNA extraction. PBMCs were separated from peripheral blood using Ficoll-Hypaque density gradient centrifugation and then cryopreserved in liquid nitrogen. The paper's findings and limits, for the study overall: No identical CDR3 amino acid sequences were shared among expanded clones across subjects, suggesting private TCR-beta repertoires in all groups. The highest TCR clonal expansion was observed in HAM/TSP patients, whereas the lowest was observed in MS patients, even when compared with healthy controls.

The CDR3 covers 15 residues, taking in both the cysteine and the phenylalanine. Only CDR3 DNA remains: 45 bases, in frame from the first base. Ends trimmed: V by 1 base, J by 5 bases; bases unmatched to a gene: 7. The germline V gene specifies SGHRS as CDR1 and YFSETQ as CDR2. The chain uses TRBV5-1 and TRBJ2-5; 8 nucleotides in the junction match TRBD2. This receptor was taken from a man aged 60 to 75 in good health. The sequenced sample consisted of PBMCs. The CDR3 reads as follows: CASSLLAGIRETQYF. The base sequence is TGCGCCAGCAGCTTGTTAGCGGGGATTCGGGAGACCCAGTACTTC.